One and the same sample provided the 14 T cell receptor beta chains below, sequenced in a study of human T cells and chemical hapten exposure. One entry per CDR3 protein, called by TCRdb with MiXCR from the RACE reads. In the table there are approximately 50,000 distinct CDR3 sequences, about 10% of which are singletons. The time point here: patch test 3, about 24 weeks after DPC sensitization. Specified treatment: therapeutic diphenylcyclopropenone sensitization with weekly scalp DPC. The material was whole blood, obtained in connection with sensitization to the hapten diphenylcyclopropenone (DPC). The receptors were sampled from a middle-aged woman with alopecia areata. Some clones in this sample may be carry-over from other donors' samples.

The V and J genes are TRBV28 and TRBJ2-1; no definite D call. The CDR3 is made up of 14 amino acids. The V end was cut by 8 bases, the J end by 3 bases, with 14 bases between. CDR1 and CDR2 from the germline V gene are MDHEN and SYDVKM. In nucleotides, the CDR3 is TGTGCCAGCGGTCGTCTCAGAGGCTACAATGAGCAGTTCTTC. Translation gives CASGRLRGYNEQFF.

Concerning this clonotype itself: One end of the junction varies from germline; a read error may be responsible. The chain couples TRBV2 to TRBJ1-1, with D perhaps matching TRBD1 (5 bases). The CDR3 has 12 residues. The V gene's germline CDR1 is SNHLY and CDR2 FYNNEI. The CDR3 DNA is TGTGCCAGCAGTGAAGAGAGTGGGACCCTTGTGTTT. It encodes CASSEESGTLVF.

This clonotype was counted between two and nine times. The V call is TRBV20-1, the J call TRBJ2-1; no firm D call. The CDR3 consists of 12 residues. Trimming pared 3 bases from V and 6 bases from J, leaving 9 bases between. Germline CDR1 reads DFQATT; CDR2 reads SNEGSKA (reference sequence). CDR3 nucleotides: TGCAGTGCTAGTAGGCCTAGCAATGAGCAGTTCTTC. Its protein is CSASRPSNEQFF.

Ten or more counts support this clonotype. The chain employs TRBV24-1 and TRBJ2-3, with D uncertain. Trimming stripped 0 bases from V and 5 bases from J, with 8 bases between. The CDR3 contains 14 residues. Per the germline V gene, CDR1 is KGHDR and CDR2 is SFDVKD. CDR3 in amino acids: CATSDLPFGDTQYF. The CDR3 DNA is TGTGCCACCAGTGATTTGCCATTCGGAGATACGCAGTATTTT.

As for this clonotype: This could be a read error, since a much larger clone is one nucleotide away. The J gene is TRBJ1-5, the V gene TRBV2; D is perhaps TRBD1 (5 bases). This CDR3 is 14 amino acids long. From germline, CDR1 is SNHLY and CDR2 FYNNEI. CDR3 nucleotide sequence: TGTGCCAGCAGTTACTTACAGGAAAATCAGCTCCAGCATTTT. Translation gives CASSYLQENQLQHF.

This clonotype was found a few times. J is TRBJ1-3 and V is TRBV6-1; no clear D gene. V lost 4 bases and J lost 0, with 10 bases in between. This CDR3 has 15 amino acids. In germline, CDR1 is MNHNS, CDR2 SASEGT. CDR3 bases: TGTGCCAGCAGTGTCTCGGAGAGCTCTGGAAACACCATATATTTT. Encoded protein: CASSVSESSGNTIYF.

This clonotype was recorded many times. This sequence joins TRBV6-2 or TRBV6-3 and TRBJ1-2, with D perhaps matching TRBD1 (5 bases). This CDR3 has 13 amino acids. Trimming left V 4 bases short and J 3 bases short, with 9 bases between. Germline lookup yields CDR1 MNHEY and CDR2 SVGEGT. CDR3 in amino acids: CASSWTPDYGYTF. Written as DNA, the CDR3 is TGTGCCAGCAGTTGGACACCCGACTATGGCTACACCTTC.

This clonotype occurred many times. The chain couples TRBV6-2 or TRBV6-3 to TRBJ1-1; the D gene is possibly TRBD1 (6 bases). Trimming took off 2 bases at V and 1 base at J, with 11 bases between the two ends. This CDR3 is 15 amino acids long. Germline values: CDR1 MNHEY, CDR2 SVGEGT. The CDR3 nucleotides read TGTGCCAGCAGTTACCGGGAGACAGGGAACACTGAAGCTTTCTTT. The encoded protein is CASSYRETGNTEAFF.

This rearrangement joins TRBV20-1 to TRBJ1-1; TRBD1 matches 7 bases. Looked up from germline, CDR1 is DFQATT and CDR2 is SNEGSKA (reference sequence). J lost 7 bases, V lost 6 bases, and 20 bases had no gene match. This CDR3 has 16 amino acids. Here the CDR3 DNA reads TGCAGTGCCTCTCTTGGCAGGGGGGGGATGGGCGGTGAAGCTTTCTTT. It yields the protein CSASLGRGGMGGEAFF.

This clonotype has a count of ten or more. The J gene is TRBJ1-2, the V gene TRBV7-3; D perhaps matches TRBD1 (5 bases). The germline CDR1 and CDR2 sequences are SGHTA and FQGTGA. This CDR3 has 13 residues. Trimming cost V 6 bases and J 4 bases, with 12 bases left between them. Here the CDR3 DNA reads TGTGCCAGCAGTTCTACCCAGGGCTATGGCTACACCTTC. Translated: CASSSTQGYGYTF.

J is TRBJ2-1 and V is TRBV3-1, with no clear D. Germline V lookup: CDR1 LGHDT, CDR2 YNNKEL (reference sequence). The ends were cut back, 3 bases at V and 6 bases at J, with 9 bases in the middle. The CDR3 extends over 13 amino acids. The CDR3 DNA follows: TGTGCCAGCAGCCATTATGCCAGCAATGAGCAGTTCTTC. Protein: CASSHYASNEQFF.

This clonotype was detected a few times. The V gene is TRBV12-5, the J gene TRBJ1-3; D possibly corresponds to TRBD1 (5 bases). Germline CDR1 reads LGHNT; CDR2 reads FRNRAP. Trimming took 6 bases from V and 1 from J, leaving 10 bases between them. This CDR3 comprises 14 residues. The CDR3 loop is CASGQDTSGNTIYF. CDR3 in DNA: TGTGCTAGTGGGCAGGACACTTCTGGAAACACCATATATTTT. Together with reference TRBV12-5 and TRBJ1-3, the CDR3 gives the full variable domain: DARVTQTPRHKVTEMGQEVTMRCQPILGHNTVFWYRQTMMQGLELLAYFRNRAPLDDSGMPKDRFSAEMPDATLATLKIQPSEPRDSAVYFCASGQDTSGNTIYFGEGSWLTVV.

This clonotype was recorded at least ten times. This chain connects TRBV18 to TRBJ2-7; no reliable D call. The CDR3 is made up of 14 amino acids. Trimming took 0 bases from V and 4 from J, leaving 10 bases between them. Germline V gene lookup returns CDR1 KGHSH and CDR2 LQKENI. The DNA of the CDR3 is TGTGCCAGCTCACCACCGGTCCATTATTACGAGCAGTACTTC. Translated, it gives CASSPPVHYYEQYF.

The CDR3 DNA reads as TGTGCCAGCAGCAGTCAAATGGACGGACCCTACGAGCAGTACTTC. Residues: CASSSQMDGPYEQYF. The V call is TRBV3-1, the J call TRBJ2-7; no reliable D call. The V gene's germline CDR1 is LGHDT and CDR2 YNNKEL (reference sequence). This CDR3 spans 15 amino acids. V gave up 5 bases and J gave up 2 bases, with 16 bases separating them.